This TCR beta chain was captured in a study of cytomegalovirus exposure and HLA in healthy donors. 13 Jbeta primers and 60 Vbeta primers were used for the PCR. This table comes from immunoSEQ multiplex PCR, and its TCRdb copy is limited to in-frame clones, with some not included. The sample has some 110,000 clones; around two thirds are singletons. This clone showed up just once. Its antigen is not identified. This CDR3 region has 12 residues. Unmatched junction bases numbered 2, after V lost 6 bases and J lost 4 bases. Germline CDR1 is MNHEY and CDR2 is SVGAGI. Healthy bone marrow donors made up the cohort. Points from the study as a whole: Reported results showed that the classifier diagnosed cytomegalovirus status with high specificity and sensitivity. Accurate prediction of most subjects' HLA-A and HLA-B alleles from TCR beta sequences was reported. Most TCR sequences were seen very rarely across donors, but some public TCRs occurred in many.

The genes are TRBV6-5 and TRBJ2-5; the match to TRBD1 covers 7 bases. Sequencing was done on a sample of PBMCs. The origin of this receptor is a woman between 35 and 50 years old in good health and CMV-seropositive. The chain's CDR3 is CASRGTAETQYF. The CDR3 DNA follows: TGTGCCAGCAGGGGGACAGCAGAGACCCAGTACTTC.